The clone carrying this T cell receptor (beta chain) showed up just a few times. Its antigen is as yet unknown. Template switching by 5'RACE produced TCR cDNA, adding a universal primer site and UMIs. TCRdb independently ran MiXCR on the 5' RACE reads; one entry per CDR3 protein. The table lists roughly 300,000 distinct CDR3 sequences, 6.5% to 8.5% of them singletons. This record comes from a study of T cells after yellow fever vaccination. CDR1 and CDR2 (germline): MNHEY, SVGAGI. The CDR3 loop spans 16 amino acids. Trimming took off 6 bases at V and 0 bases at J, with 14 bases between the two ends. Study conclusions and caveats: Highly abundant clonotypes carried over from the bulk population could end up in FACS-sorted repertoires as contaminants.

This TCR was sampled from a man between 18 and 35 years old who received the YFV17D yellow fever vaccine. This specimen consisted of PBMCs, obtained 35 to 50 days after the first yellow fever vaccination. The chain employs TRBV6-5 and TRBJ2-2; D uncertain. Written as DNA, the CDR3 is TGTGCCAGCAGCTACGACGGTGGTCCGAACACCGGGGAGCTGTTTTTT. This gives the protein CASSYDGGPNTGELFF.